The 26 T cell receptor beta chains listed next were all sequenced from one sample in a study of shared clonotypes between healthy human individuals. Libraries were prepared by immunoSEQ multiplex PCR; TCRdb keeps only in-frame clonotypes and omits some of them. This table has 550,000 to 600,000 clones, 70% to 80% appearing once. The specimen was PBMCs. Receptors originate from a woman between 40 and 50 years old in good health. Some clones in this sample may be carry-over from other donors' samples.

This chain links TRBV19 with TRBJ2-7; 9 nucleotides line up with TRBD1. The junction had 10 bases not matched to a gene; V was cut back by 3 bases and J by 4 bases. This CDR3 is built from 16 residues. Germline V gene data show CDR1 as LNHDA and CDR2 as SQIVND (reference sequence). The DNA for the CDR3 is TGTGCCAGTAGTATTGGGCGCCGGGACAGGGAATACGAGCAGTACTTC. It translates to CASSIGRRDREYEQYF.

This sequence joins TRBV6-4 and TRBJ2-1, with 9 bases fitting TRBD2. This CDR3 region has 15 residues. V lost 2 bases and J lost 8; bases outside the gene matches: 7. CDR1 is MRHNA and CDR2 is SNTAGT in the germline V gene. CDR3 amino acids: CASSDGLAGKDEQFF. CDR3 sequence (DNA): TGTGCCAGCAGTGACGGTCTAGCGGGAAAGGATGAGCAGTTCTTC.

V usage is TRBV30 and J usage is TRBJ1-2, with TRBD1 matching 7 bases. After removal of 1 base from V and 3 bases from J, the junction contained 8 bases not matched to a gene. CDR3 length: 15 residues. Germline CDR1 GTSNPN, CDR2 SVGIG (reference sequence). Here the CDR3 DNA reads TGTGCCTGGAGTGGAAGGGACAGCTACTACTATGGCTACACCTTC. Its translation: CAWSGRDSYYYGYTF.

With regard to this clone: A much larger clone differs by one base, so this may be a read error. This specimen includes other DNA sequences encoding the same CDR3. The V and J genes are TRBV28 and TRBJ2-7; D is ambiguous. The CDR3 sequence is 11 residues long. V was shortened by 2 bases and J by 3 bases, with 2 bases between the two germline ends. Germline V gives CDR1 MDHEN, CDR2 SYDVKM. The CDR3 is CASSLIYEQYF. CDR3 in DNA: TGTGCCAGCAGTTTAATCTACGAGCAGTACTTC.

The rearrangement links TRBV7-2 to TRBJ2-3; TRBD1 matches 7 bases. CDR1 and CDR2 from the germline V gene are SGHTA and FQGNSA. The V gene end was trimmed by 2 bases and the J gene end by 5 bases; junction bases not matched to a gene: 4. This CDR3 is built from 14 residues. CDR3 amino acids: CASSLTGVGDTQYF. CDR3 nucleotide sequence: TGTGCCAGCAGCTTAACAGGGGTGGGAGATACGCAGTATTTT.

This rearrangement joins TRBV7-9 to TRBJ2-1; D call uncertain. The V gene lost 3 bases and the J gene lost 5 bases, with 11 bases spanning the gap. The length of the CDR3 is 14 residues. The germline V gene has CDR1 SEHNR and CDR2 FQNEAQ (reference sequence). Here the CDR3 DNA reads TGTGCCAGCAGCTTGGCCAGCATTAACAATGAGCAGTTCTTC. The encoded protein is CASSLASINNEQFF.

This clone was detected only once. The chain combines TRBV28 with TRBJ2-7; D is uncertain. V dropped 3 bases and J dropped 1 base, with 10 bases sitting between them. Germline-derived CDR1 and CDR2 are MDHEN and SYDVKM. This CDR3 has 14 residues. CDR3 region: CASSFIGQSYEQYF. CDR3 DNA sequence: TGTGCCAGCAGTTTTATTGGGCAGTCCTACGAGCAGTACTTC.

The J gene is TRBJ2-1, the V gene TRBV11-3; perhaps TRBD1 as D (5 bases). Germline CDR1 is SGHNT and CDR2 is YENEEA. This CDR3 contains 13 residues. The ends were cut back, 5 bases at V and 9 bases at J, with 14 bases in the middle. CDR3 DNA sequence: TGTGCCAGCAGCCTCAGAGACAGATCTGAGCAGTTCTTC. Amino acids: CASSLRDRSEQFF. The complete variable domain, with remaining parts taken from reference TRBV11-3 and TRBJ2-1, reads EAGVVQSPRYKIIEKKQPVAFWCNPISGHNTLYWYLQNLGQGPELLIRYENEEAVDDSQLPKDRFSAERLKGVDSTLKIQPAELGDSAVYLCASSLRDRSEQFFGPGTRLTVL.

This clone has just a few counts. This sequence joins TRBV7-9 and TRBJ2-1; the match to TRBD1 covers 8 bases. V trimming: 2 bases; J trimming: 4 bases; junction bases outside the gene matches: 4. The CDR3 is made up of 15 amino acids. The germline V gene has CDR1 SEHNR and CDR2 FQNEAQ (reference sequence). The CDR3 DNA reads TGTGCCAGCAGCTTAACCGGACAGGGATACAATGAGCAGTTCTTC. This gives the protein CASSLTGQGYNEQFF. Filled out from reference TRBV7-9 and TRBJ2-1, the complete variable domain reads DTGVSQNPRHKITKRGQNVTFRCDPISEHNRLYWYRQTLGQGPEFLTYFQNEAQLEKSRLLSDRFSAERPKGSFSTLEIQRTEQGDSAMYLCASSLTGQGYNEQFFGPGTRLTVL.

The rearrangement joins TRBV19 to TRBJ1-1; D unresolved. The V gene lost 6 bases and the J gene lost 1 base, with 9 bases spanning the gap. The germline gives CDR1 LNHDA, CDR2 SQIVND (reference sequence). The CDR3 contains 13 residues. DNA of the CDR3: TGTGCCAGTAGCATGACATGGAACACTGAAGCTTTCTTT. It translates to CASSMTWNTEAFF.

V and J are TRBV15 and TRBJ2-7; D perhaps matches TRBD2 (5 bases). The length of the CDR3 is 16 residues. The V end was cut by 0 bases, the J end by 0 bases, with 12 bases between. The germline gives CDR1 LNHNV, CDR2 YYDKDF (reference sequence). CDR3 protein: CATSRDLTGSSYEQYF. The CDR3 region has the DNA TGTGCCACCAGCAGAGATTTGACGGGATCCTCCTACGAGCAGTACTTC. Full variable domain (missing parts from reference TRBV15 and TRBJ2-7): DAMVIQNPRYQVTQFGKPVTLSCSQTLNHNVMYWYQQKSSQAPKLLFHYYDKDFNNEADTPDNFQSRRPNTSFCFLDIRSPGLGDTAMYLCATSRDLTGSSYEQYFGPGTRLTVT.

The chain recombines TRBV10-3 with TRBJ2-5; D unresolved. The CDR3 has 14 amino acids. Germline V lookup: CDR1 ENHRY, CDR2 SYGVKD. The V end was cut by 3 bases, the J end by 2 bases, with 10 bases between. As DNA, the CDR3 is TGTGCCATCAGTGATGGGGTCAGTCAAGAGACCCAGTACTTC. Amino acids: CAISDGVSQETQYF.

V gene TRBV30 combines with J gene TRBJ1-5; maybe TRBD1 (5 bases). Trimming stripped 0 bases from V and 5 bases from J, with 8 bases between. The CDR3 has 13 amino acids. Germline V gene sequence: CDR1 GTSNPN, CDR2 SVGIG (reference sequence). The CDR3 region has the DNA TGTGCCTGGAGTGTGGAGGGGTATCAGCCCCAGCATTTT. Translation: CAWSVEGYQPQHF. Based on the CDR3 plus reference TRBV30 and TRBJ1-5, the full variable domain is SQTIHQWPATLVQPVGSPLSLECTVEGTSNPNLYWYRQAAGRGLQLLFYSVGIGQISSEVPQNLSASRPQDRQFILSSKKLLLSDSGFYLCAWSVEGYQPQHFGDGTRLSIL.

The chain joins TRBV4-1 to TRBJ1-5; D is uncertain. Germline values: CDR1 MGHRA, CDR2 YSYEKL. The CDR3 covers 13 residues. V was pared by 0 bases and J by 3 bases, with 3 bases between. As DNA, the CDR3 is TGCGCCAGCAGCCAAGATAACAATCAGCCCCAGCATTTT. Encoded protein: CASSQDNNQPQHF.

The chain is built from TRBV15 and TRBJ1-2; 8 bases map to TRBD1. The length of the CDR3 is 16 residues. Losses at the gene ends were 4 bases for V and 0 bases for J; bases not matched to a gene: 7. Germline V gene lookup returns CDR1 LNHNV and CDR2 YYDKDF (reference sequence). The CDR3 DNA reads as TGTGCCACCAGCACCCTACGGGACAGGCCTAACTATGGCTACACCTTC. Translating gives CATSTLRDRPNYGYTF.

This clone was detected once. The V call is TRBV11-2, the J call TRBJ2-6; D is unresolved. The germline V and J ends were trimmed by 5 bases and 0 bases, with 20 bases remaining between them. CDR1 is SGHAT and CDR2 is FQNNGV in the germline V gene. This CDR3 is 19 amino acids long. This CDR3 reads CASSDPKGPPGSGANVLTF. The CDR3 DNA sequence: TGTGCCAGCAGCGATCCCAAGGGTCCCCCAGGCTCTGGGGCCAACGTCCTGACTTTC.

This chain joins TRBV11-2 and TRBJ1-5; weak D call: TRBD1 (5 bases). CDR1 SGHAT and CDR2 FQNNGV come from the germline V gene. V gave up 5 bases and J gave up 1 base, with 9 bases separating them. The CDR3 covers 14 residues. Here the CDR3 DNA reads TGTGCCAGCAGCACGGGGGGAAGCAATCAGCCCCAGCATTTT. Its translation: CASSTGGSNQPQHF. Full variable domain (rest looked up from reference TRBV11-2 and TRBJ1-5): EAGVAQSPRYKIIEKRQSVAFWCNPISGHATLYWYQQILGQGPKLLIQFQNNGVVDDSQLPKDRFSAERLKGVDSTLKIQPAKLEDSAVYLCASSTGGSNQPQHFGDGTRLSIL.

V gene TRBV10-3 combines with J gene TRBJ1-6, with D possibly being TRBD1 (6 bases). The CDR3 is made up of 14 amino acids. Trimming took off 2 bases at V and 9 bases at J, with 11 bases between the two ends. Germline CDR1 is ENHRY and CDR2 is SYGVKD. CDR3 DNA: TGTGCCATCAGTGAGGGGGACACAGGTTCACCCCTCCACTTT. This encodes CAISEGDTGSPLHF.

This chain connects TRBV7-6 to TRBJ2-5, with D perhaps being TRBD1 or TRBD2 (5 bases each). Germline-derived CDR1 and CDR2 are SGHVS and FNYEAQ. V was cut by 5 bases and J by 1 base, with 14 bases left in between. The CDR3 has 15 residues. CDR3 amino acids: CASSQSRDGQETQYF. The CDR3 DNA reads TGTGCCAGCAGCCAAAGCCGGGACGGCCAAGAGACCCAGTACTTC.

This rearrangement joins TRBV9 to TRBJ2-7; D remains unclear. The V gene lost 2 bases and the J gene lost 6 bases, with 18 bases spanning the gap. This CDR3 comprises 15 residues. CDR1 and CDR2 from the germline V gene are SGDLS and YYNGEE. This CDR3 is CASSVRGSAAAEQYF. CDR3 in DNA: TGTGCCAGCAGCGTTCGTGGCTCAGCCGCGGCCGAGCAGTACTTC.

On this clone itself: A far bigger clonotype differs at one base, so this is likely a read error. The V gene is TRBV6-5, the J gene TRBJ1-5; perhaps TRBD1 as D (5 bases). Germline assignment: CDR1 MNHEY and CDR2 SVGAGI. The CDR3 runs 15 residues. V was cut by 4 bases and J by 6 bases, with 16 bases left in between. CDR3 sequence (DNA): TGTGCCAGCAGTTCACAGTGGGGGGGGAGTCAGCCCCAGCATTTT. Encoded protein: CASSSQWGGSQPQHF.

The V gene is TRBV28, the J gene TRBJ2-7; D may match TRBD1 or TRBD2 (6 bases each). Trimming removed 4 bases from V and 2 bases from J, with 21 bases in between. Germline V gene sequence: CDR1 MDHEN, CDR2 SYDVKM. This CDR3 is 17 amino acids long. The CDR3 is CASSYMVFGGRPYEQYF. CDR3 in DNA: TGTGCCAGCAGTTACATGGTCTTCGGGGGCAGACCCTACGAGCAGTACTTC.

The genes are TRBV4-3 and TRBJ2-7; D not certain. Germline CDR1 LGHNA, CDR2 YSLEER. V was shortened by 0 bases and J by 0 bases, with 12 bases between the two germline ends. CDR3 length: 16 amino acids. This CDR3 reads CASSQDSGTTSYEQYF. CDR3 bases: TGCGCCAGCAGCCAAGATTCAGGAACCACCTCCTACGAGCAGTACTTC.

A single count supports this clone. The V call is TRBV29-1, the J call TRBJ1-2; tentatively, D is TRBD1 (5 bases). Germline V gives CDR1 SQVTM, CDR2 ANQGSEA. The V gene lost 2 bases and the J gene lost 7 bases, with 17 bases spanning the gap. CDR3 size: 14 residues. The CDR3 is CSVEPPTETAGYTF. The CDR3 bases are TGCAGCGTTGAACCGCCGACAGAAACGGCTGGCTACACCTTC.

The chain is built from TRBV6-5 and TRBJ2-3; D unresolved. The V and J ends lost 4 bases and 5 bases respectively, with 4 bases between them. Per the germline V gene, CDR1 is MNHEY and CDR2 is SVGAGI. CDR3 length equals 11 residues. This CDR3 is CASSSGDTQYF. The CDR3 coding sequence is TGTGCCAGCAGTTCGGGAGATACGCAGTATTTT.

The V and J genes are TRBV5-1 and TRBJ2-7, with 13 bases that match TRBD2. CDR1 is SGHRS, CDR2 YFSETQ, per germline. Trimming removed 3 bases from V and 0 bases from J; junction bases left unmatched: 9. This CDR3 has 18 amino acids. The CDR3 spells CASSSQLAGGINSYEQYF. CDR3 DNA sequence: TGCGCCAGCAGCTCCCAACTAGCGGGAGGGATAAACTCCTACGAGCAGTACTTC.